This TCR beta chain was captured by sequencing in a study of low-dose radiotherapy and immunotherapy resistance in tumors. About the study: Individuals in Cohort 2 had 1 Gy per fraction every two weeks, adding up to 13 Gy over 26 weeks. Administration of intravenous cyclophosphamide at 200 mg/m2 took place every two weeks, one day before radiation and immunotherapy. For four cycles from cycle 1 day 1, patients took 300 mg oral aspirin daily.

This clonotype ranks as medium-sized. Donors received nivolumab, ipilimumab, aspirin, low-dose cyclophosphamide and low-dose radiotherapy. Primers targeting TRAV and TRBV primed first-strand cDNA, covering alpha and beta chains. TCR amplification ran 15 to 25 PCR cycles using constant-region and V-primer adapter primers. TCRdb called the reads again in MiXCR, with one record for every CDR3 protein. The sample has about 7,200 distinct CDR3 sequences, 53% seen once. The TCR comes from a human donor with advanced metastatic prostate, ovarian, gallbladder or colorectal cancer (not recorded which). This table probably holds off-target reads from a library built for another chain.

CDR3 protein: CASSLSQGRSRYFSTEAFF. The CDR3 coding sequence is TGTGCCAGCAGTTTATCGCAGGGGCGATCGCGCTACTTTTCGACTGAAGCTTTCTTT. The gene calls are TRBV28 and TRBJ1-1; perhaps TRBD1 as D (6 bases). Germline CDR1 and CDR2: MDHEN and SYDVKM. The length of the CDR3 is 19 residues. V was pared by 1 base and J by 5 bases, with 26 bases between.